Listed below are T cell receptor beta chains from one sample, sequenced in a study of blood T cells in healthy people across ages. TCRdb itself ran the 5' RACE reads through MiXCR, one entry per CDR3 protein. The sample lists some 900,000 distinct CDR3 sequences, 29% seen once, with roughly 17% in the top ten. Specimen: blood. Every receptor here comes from a woman older than 75 in good health. The CDR3 runs from the conserved cysteine through the conserved F or W. The D gene is left open where the match is weak. Expanded clones get a size class; other rows say once, few or many, or leave the size out.

V gene: TRBV12-3/TRBV12-4; D gene: -; J gene: TRBJ1-1; clone size: few; CDR3 DNA: TGTGCCAGCAGTAGGGGGGTAGGGAACACTGAAGCTTTCTTT; CDR3 protein: CASSRGVGNTEAFF
V gene: TRBV2; D gene: -; J gene: TRBJ2-3; clone size: many; CDR3 DNA: TGTGCCAGCAGGGGACCCCTCCTAGTTCGGAGGGTTACGCAGTATTTT; CDR3 protein: CASRGPLLVRRVTQYF
V gene: TRBV29-1; D gene: -; J gene: TRBJ2-5; clone size: once; CDR3 DNA: TGCAGCGCAACGTCCATTCAAGAGACCCAGTACTTC; CDR3 protein: CSATSIQETQYF
V gene: TRBV5-1; D gene: -; J gene: TRBJ1-1; clone size: many; CDR3 DNA: TGCGCCAGCACCCGAACCGGGGGTTACACTGAAGCTTTCTTT; CDR3 protein: CASTRTGGYTEAFF
V gene: TRBV6-2/TRBV6-3; D gene: TRBD2; J gene: TRBJ2-7; clone size: many; CDR3 DNA: TGTGCCAGCAGACCCCTAGCGGGGAATTACGAGCAGTACTTC; CDR3 protein: CASRPLAGNYEQYF
V gene: TRBV7-2; D gene: -; J gene: TRBJ2-5; clone size: many; CDR3 DNA: TGTGCCAGCAGCTTAGCGAAGACGATCACCCAAGAGACCCAGTACTTC; CDR3 protein: CASSLAKTITQETQYF
V gene: TRBV6-2/TRBV6-3; D gene: TRBD2; J gene: TRBJ2-7; clone size: few; CDR3 DNA: TGTGCCAGCAACCGAGCGGGGGGCTCCTACGAGCAGTACTTC; CDR3 protein: CASNRAGGSYEQYF
V gene: TRBV6-2/TRBV6-3; D gene: -; J gene: TRBJ2-7; clone size: many; CDR3 DNA: TGTGCCAGCGGCGACAGGTCATACGAGCAGTACTTC; CDR3 protein: CASGDRSYEQYF
V gene: TRBV6-2/TRBV6-3; D gene: -; J gene: TRBJ2-1; clone size: many; CDR3 DNA: TGTGCCAGCAGTTACCCGTTCGGTGAGCAGTTCTTC; CDR3 protein: CASSYPFGEQFF
V gene: TRBV20-1; D gene: TRBD1; J gene: TRBJ2-1; clone size: many; CDR3 DNA: TGCAGTGCCATTACAGGGGTCCCCTACAATGAGCAGTTCTTC; CDR3 protein: CSAITGVPYNEQFF
V gene: TRBV7-2; D gene: -; J gene: TRBJ1-2; clone size: many; CDR3 DNA: TGTGCCAGCAGCCCAGCAGCGGTTAGGGGTCGCTACTATGGCTACACCTTC; CDR3 protein: CASSPAAVRGRYYGYTF
V gene: TRBV7-2; D gene: -; J gene: TRBJ1-2; clone size: many; CDR3 DNA: TGTGCCAGCAGCTTATTCGATGGCTACACCTTC; CDR3 protein: CASSLFDGYTF
V gene: TRBV20-1; D gene: -; J gene: TRBJ2-5; clone size: many; CDR3 DNA: TGCAGTGCTAGATATTGGTCAGAGACCCAGTACTTC; CDR3 protein: CSARYWSETQYF
V gene: TRBV20-1; D gene: -; J gene: TRBJ1-2; clone size: many; CDR3 DNA: TGCAGTGCTAGAGACCTACAGGGTGCTTATGGCTACACCTTC; CDR3 protein: CSARDLQGAYGYTF
V gene: TRBV4-3; D gene: -; J gene: TRBJ1-4; clone size: many; CDR3 DNA: TGCGCCAGCAGCCAAGAATACAGGGCGATAGAAAAACTGTTTTTT; CDR3 protein: CASSQEYRAIEKLFF
V gene: TRBV5-1; D gene: TRBD1; J gene: TRBJ1-2; clone size: -; CDR3 DNA: TGCGTCAGTAGTCTAGGACAGGGGAGGAATGGCTACACCTTC; CDR3 protein: CVSSLGQGRNGYTF
V gene: TRBV5-1; D gene: TRBD1; J gene: TRBJ2-2; clone size: few; CDR3 DNA: TGCGCCAGCAGCGTTACCGGACAGGGGGCTTTGGGAACCGGGGAGCTGTTTTTT; CDR3 protein: CASSVTGQGALGTGELFF
V gene: TRBV7-2; D gene: TRBD1; J gene: TRBJ1-4; clone size: many; CDR3 DNA: TGTGCCAGCAGCTCGACAGGGGGCGGTGCAACTAATGAAAAACTGTTTTTT; CDR3 protein: CASSSTGGGATNEKLFF
V gene: TRBV15; D gene: TRBD1; J gene: TRBJ1-5; clone size: many; CDR3 DNA: TGTGCCACCAGCCTAGACAGGGGGCGTACGGGCAATCAGCCCCAGCATTTT; CDR3 protein: CATSLDRGRTGNQPQHF
V gene: TRBV6-6; D gene: -; J gene: TRBJ1-5; clone size: -; CDR3 DNA: TGTGCCAGCAGTTTGACATCCTCTAGCAATCAGCCCCAGCATTTT; CDR3 protein: CASSLTSSSNQPQHF
V gene: TRBV10-1; D gene: -; J gene: TRBJ2-3; clone size: many; CDR3 DNA: TGCGCCAGCAGTGATACGGCGGCTAGCACAGATACGCAGTATTTT; CDR3 protein: CASSDTAASTDTQYF
V gene: TRBV4-3; D gene: TRBD1; J gene: TRBJ2-3; clone size: many; CDR3 DNA: TGCGCCAGCAGCCAAGTCCGAGGGGGCAGCTTGAATACGCAGTATTTT; CDR3 protein: CASSQVRGGSLNTQYF
V gene: TRBV9; D gene: TRBD2; J gene: TRBJ2-3; clone size: -; CDR3 DNA: TGTGCCAGCGGCGTAGAGGCCAGCGGGGGGGCGAAAGATACGCAGTATTTT; CDR3 protein: CASGVEASGGAKDTQYF
V gene: TRBV6-5; D gene: TRBD2; J gene: TRBJ2-1; clone size: few; CDR3 DNA: TGTGCCAGCAGACGGACTAGCGGGGGTGGGAATGAGCAGTTCTTC; CDR3 protein: CASRRTSGGGNEQFF
V gene: TRBV7-9; D gene: -; J gene: TRBJ2-1; clone size: many; CDR3 DNA: TGTGCCAGCACCCGTTACGACATAATCTCCTACAATGAGCAGTTCTTC; CDR3 protein: CASTRYDIISYNEQFF
V gene: TRBV5-1; D gene: -; J gene: TRBJ2-5; clone size: many; CDR3 DNA: TGCGCCAGCAGCGGTAGGCCGACTCGAAAGACCCAGTACTTC; CDR3 protein: CASSGRPTRKTQYF
V gene: TRBV12-3/TRBV12-4; D gene: TRBD2; J gene: TRBJ2-1; clone size: -; CDR3 DNA: TGTGCCAGCAGTCCCCGGGGGGACAATGAGCAGTTCTTC; CDR3 protein: CASSPRGDNEQFF
V gene: TRBV29-1; D gene: TRBD1; J gene: TRBJ1-2; clone size: -; CDR3 DNA: TGCAGCGTCGTCTCCGGGACAGGGACTAACTATGGCTACACCTTC; CDR3 protein: CSVVSGTGTNYGYTF
V gene: TRBV30; D gene: -; J gene: TRBJ2-6; clone size: -; CDR3 DNA: TGTGCCTGGAGAGCCTATTCTGGGGCCAACGTCCTGACTTTC; CDR3 protein: CAWRAYSGANVLTF
V gene: TRBV20-1; D gene: -; J gene: TRBJ2-3; clone size: -; CDR3 DNA: TGCAGTGCTAGAGCCCCAGGAGCGGATACGCAGTATTTT; CDR3 protein: CSARAPGADTQYF
V gene: TRBV20-1; D gene: TRBD1; J gene: TRBJ2-3; clone size: many; CDR3 DNA: TGCAGTGTATCAGGACAGGGGGCCCCAGATACGCAGTATTTT; CDR3 protein: CSVSGQGAPDTQYF
V gene: TRBV12-3/TRBV12-4; D gene: TRBD1; J gene: TRBJ2-7; clone size: -; CDR3 DNA: TGTACCAGCAGTTCGGACAGGGGTTCCTACGAGCAGTACTTC; CDR3 protein: CTSSSDRGSYEQYF
V gene: TRBV19; D gene: -; J gene: TRBJ2-3; clone size: -; CDR3 DNA: TGTGCCAGTAGTCAACCCCGTGGAGATACGCAGTATTTT; CDR3 protein: CASSQPRGDTQYF
V gene: TRBV11-2; D gene: TRBD2; J gene: TRBJ2-5; clone size: many; CDR3 DNA: TGTGCCAGCAGCTTAGATCTCCTAGCGGGGGTGCCTAAGAGGGAGACCCAGTACTTC; CDR3 protein: CASSLDLLAGVPKRETQYF
V gene: TRBV12-3/TRBV12-4; D gene: -; J gene: TRBJ1-6; clone size: many; CDR3 DNA: TGTGCCAGCAGTCCCGCGGGGGCTTCACCCCTCCACTTT; CDR3 protein: CASSPAGASPLHF
V gene: TRBV27; D gene: -; J gene: TRBJ2-2; clone size: few; CDR3 DNA: TGTGCCAGCACCCTCAGGAGCACCGGGGAGCTGTTTTTT; CDR3 protein: CASTLRSTGELFF
V gene: TRBV2; D gene: -; J gene: TRBJ2-7; clone size: -; CDR3 DNA: TGTGCCAGCAGTGGCGGACAGGCTAGCGGGGAGCAGTACTTC; CDR3 protein: CASSGGQASGEQYF
V gene: TRBV6-2/TRBV6-3; D gene: -; J gene: TRBJ1-1; clone size: few; CDR3 DNA: TGTGCCAGCAGTACTACATGGGATACTGAAGCTTTCTTT; CDR3 protein: CASSTTWDTEAFF
V gene: TRBV6-1; D gene: -; J gene: TRBJ2-3; clone size: -; CDR3 DNA: TGTGCCAGCAGTGAAGGTTGGGGCCCAGATACGCAGTATTTT; CDR3 protein: CASSEGWGPDTQYF
V gene: TRBV3-1; D gene: TRBD2; J gene: TRBJ2-7; clone size: many; CDR3 DNA: TGTGCCAGCAGCCTCCGACTAGCGGGGGACGAGCAGTACTTC; CDR3 protein: CASSLRLAGDEQYF
V gene: TRBV4-3; D gene: -; J gene: TRBJ2-2; clone size: many; CDR3 DNA: TGCGCCAGCAGCCAAGGAGGTATAGCCGGGGAGCTGTTTTTT; CDR3 protein: CASSQGGIAGELFF
V gene: TRBV7-2; D gene: -; J gene: TRBJ2-5; clone size: few; CDR3 DNA: TGTGCCAGCAGCTTACTCAGGGTGGCACGCAATGAGCAGTACTTC; CDR3 protein: CASSLLRVARNEQYF
V gene: TRBV6-5; D gene: -; J gene: TRBJ1-1; clone size: many; CDR3 DNA: TGTGCCAGCAGCCTAAACATGAACACTGAAGCTTTCTTT; CDR3 protein: CASSLNMNTEAFF
V gene: TRBV2; D gene: -; J gene: TRBJ1-4; clone size: few; CDR3 DNA: TGTGCCAGCAGTGCGCAGAACAATGAAAAACTGTTTTTT; CDR3 protein: CASSAQNNEKLFF
V gene: TRBV6-2/TRBV6-3; D gene: TRBD2; J gene: TRBJ2-7; clone size: many; CDR3 DNA: TGTGCCAGCAGTTCAACCTCTTTCCGAGCGGGGGGTCGCGAGGAGCAGTACTTC; CDR3 protein: CASSSTSFRAGGREEQYF
V gene: TRBV7-2; D gene: -; J gene: TRBJ2-7; clone size: -; CDR3 DNA: TGTGCCAGCAGCTTATCAGCAGTAAGTACCTACGAGCAGTACTTC; CDR3 protein: CASSLSAVSTYEQYF
V gene: TRBV5-1; D gene: -; J gene: TRBJ1-1; clone size: -; CDR3 DNA: TGCGCCAGCAGCCTGGGGGGCACTAAAGCTTTCTTT; CDR3 protein: CASSLGGTKAFF
V gene: TRBV6-6; D gene: -; J gene: TRBJ2-2; clone size: -; CDR3 DNA: TGTGCCAGCAGTTACCGCGGACAGTACACCGGGGAGCTGTTTTTT; CDR3 protein: CASSYRGQYTGELFF
V gene: TRBV29-1; D gene: TRBD1; J gene: TRBJ1-2; clone size: -; CDR3 DNA: TGCAGCGTTGATTATAACCGGGACAGGGCGAATTGGAATGGCTACACCTTC; CDR3 protein: CSVDYNRDRANWNGYTF
V gene: TRBV20-1; D gene: TRBD1; J gene: TRBJ1-6; clone size: few; CDR3 DNA: TGCAGTGCTGCCGGGGGGACAGGGGGATCACCCCTCCACTTT; CDR3 protein: CSAAGGTGGSPLHF
V gene: TRBV7-9; D gene: TRBD2; J gene: TRBJ2-5; clone size: -; CDR3 DNA: TGTGCCAGCAGCTCCGGGACTAGCGGGAGGTGGGAGACCCAGTACTTC; CDR3 protein: CASSSGTSGRWETQYF
V gene: TRBV19; D gene: -; J gene: TRBJ2-5; clone size: few; CDR3 DNA: TGTGCCAGTAGTCCACACGGACTGAAAGAGACCCAGTACTTC; CDR3 protein: CASSPHGLKETQYF
V gene: TRBV28; D gene: TRBD1; J gene: TRBJ2-6; clone size: -; CDR3 DNA: TGTGCCAGCATCACGACAGGGCCCTCTGGGGCCAACGTCCTGACTTTC; CDR3 protein: CASITTGPSGANVLTF
V gene: TRBV4-3; D gene: -; J gene: TRBJ2-1; clone size: many; CDR3 DNA: TGCGCCAGCAGCCAAGATCTAGAATCTGGCGGAACTTCACAGTTCTTC; CDR3 protein: CASSQDLESGGTSQFF
V gene: TRBV19; D gene: TRBD1; J gene: TRBJ2-1; clone size: -; CDR3 DNA: TGTGCCAGTGGTAGAGGGACAGGGGGTAAATGGGGTCCTGAGCAGTTCTTC; CDR3 protein: CASGRGTGGKWGPEQFF
V gene: TRBV20-1; D gene: -; J gene: TRBJ1-1; clone size: few; CDR3 DNA: TGCAGTGCTAGAGCGACAGCAGTGGGGGCTTTCTTT; CDR3 protein: CSARATAVGAFF
V gene: TRBV30; D gene: -; J gene: TRBJ2-7; clone size: once; CDR3 DNA: TGTGCCTGGTCCTCAGGTGCCGGGGAGTACTTC; CDR3 protein: CAWSSGAGEYF
V gene: TRBV20-1; D gene: TRBD1; J gene: TRBJ1-2; clone size: many; CDR3 DNA: TGCAGTGCTCGGGACAGGGGAAACTATGGCTACACCTTC; CDR3 protein: CSARDRGNYGYTF
V gene: TRBV15; D gene: -; J gene: TRBJ2-5; clone size: -; CDR3 DNA: TGTGCCGCCAGCAGAGATCAGGGGCAAGAGACCCAGTACTTC; CDR3 protein: CAASRDQGQETQYF